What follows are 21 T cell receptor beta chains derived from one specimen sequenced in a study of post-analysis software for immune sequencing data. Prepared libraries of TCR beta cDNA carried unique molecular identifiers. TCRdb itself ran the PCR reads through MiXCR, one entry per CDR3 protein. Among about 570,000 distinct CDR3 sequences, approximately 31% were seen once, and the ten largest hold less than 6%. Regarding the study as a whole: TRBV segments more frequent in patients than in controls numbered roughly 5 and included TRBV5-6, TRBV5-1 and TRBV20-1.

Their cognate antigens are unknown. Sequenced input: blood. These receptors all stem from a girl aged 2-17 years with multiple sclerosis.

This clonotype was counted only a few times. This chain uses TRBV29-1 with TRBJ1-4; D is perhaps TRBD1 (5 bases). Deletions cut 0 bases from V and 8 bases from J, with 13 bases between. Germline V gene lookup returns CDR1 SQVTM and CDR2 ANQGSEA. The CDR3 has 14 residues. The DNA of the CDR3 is TGCAGCGTTGAAGATTCGGGGGTTCGGGAAAAACTGTTTTTT. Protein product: CSVEDSGVREKLFF.

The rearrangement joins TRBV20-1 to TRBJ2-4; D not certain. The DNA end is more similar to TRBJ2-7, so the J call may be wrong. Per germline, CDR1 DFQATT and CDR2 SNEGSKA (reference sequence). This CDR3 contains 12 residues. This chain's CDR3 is CSARKSAYEQYF. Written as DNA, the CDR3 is TGCAGTGCGAGAAAGAGCGCCTACGAGCAGTACTTC.

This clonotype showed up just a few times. The chain's CDR3 is CSARTGVAETQYF. CDR3 bases: TGCAGTGCAAGGACCGGGGTAGCGGAGACCCAGTACTTC. The chain is built from TRBV20-1 and TRBJ2-5; D possibly corresponds to TRBD2 (5 bases). V shed 6 bases and J shed 5 bases, with 16 bases lying between them. There are 13 residues in the CDR3. Germline loops: CDR1 DFQATT, CDR2 SNEGSKA (reference sequence).

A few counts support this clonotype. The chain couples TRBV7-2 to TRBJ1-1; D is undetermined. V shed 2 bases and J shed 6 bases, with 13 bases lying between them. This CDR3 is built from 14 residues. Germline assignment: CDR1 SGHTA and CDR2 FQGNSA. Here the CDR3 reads CASSLSEWRAEAFF. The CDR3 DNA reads TGTGCCAGCAGCTTATCCGAGTGGAGGGCTGAAGCTTTCTTT. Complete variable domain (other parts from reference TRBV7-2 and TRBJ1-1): GAGVSQSPSNKVTEKGKDVELRCDPISGHTALYWYRQSLGQGLEFLIYFQGNSAPDKSGLPSDRFSAERTGGSVSTLTIQRTQQEDSAVYLCASSLSEWRAEAFFGQGTRLTVV.

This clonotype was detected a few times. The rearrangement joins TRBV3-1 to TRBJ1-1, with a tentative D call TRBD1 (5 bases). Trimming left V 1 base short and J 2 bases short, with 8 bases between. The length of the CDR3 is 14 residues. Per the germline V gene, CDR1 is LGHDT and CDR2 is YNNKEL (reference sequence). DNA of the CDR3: TGTGCCAGCAGCCAAGGAGGACATAACACTGAAGCTTTCTTT. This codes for CASSQGGHNTEAFF.

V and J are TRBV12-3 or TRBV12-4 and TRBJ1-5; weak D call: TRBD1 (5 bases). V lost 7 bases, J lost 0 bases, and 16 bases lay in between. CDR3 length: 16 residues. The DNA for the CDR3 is TGTGCCAGCACCCATGGGGGGAGAGGTAGCAATCAGCCCCAGCATTTT. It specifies CASTHGGRGSNQPQHF.

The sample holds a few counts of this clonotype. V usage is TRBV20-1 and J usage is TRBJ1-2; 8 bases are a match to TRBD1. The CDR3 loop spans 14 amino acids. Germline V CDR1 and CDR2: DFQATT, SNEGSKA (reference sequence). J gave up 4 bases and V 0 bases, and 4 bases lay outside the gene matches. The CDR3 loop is CSARDRTGTYGYTF. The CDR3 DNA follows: TGCAGTGCTAGAGACCGGACAGGGACCTATGGCTACACCTTC.

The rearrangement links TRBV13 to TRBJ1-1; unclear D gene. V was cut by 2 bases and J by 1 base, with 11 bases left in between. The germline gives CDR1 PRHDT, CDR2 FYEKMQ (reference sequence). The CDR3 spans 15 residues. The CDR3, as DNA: TGTGCCAGCAGCTTACCGAGGAGGGCGAACACTGAAGCTTTCTTT. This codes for CASSLPRRANTEAFF. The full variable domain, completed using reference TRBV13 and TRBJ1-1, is AAGVIQSPRHLIKEKRETATLKCYPIPRHDTVYWYQQGPGQDPQFLISFYEKMQSDKGSIPDRFSAQQFSDYHSELNMSSLELGDSALYFCASSLPRRANTEAFFGQGTRLTVV.

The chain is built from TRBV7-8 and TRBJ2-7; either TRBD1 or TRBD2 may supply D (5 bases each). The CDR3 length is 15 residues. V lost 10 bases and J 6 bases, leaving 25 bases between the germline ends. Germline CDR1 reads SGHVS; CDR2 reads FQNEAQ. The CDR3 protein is CATRGVGTLTGEQYF. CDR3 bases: TGTGCCACAAGGGGAGTAGGGACCCTAACGGGCGAGCAGTACTTC.

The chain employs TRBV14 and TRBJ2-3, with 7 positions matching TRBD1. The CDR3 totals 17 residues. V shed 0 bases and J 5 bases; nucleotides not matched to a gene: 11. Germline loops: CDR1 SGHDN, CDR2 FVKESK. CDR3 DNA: TGTGCCAGCAGCCAAGACGAGACAGGGCCACCCGAAGATACGCAGTATTTT. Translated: CASSQDETGPPEDTQYF.

CDR3 region: CASSYSIIRGRLDGYTF. The DNA of the CDR3 is TGTGCCAGCAGTTACTCGATAATCCGGGGGCGACTCGATGGCTACACCTTC. The chain has TRBV6-5 and TRBJ1-2; possibly TRBD1 for D (6 bases). This CDR3 spans 17 amino acids. Germline-derived CDR1 and CDR2 are MNHEY and SVGAGI. The V and J ends lost 0 bases and 6 bases respectively, with 20 bases between them.

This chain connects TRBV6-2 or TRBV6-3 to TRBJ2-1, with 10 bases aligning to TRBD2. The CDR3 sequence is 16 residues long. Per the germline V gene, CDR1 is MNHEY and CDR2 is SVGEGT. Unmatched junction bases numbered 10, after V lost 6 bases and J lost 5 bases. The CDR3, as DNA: TGTGCCAGCAGAAGAGATAGCGGGGGGATCCACAATGAGCAGTTCTTC. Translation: CASRRDSGGIHNEQFF.

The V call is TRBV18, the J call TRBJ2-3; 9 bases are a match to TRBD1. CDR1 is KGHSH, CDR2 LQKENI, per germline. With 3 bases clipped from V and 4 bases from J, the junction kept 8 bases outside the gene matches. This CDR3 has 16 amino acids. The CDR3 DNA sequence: TGTGCCAGCTCACCTACAGGGGGCGCAGACTCAGATACGCAGTATTTT. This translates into CASSPTGGADSDTQYF. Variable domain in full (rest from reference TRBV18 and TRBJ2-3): NAGVMQNPRHLVRRRGQEARLRCSPMKGHSHVYWYRQLPEEGLKFMVYLQKENIIDESGMPKERFSAEFPKEGPSILRIQQVVRGDSAAYFCASSPTGGADSDTQYFGPGTRLTVL.

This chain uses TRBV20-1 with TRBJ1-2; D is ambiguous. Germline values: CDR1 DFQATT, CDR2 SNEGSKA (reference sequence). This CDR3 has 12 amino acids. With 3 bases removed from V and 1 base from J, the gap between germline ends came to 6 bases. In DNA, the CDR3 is TGCAGTGCTAGCACGGATAACTATGGCTACACCTTC. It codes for CSASTDNYGYTF.

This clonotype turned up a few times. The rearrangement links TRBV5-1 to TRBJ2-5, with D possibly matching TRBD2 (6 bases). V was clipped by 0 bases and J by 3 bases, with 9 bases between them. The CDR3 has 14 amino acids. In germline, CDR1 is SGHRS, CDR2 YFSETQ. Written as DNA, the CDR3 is TGCGCCAGCAGCTTGGTGGCTAGCGAAGAGACCCAGTACTTC. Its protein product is CASSLVASEETQYF. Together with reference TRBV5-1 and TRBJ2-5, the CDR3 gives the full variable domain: KAGVTQTPRYLIKTRGQQVTLSCSPISGHRSVSWYQQTPGQGLQFLFEYFSETQRNKGNFPGRFSGRQFSNSRSEMNVSTLELGDSALYLCASSLVASEETQYFGPGTRLLVL.

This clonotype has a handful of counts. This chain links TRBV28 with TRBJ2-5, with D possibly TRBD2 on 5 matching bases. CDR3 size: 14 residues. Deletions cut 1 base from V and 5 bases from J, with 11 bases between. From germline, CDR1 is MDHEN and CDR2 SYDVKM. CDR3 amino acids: CASSLLGSAETQYF. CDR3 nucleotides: TGTGCCAGCAGTTTATTAGGTAGCGCCGAGACCCAGTACTTC.

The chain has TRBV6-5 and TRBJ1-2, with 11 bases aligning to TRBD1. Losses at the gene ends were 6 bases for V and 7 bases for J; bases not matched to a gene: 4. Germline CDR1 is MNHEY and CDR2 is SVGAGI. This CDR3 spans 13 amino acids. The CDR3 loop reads CASRGTGGLGYTF. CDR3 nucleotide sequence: TGTGCCAGCAGGGGGACAGGGGGACTTGGCTACACCTTC.

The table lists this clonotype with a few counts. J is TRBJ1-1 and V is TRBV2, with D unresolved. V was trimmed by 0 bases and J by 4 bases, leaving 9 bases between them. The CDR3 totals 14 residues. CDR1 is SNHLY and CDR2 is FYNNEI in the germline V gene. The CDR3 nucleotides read TGTGCCAGCAGTGAAGCGCTTCGGGGCACTGAAGCTTTCTTT. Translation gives CASSEALRGTEAFF. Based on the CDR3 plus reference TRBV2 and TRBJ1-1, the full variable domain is EPEVTQTPSHQVTQMGQEVILRCVPISNHLYFYWYRQILGQKVEFLVSFYNNEISEKSEIFDDQFSVERPDGSNFTLKIRSTKLEDSAMYFCASSEALRGTEAFFGQGTRLTVV.

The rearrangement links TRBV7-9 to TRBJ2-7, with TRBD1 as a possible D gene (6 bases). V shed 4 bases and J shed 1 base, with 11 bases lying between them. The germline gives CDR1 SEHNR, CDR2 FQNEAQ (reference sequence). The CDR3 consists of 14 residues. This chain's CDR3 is CASSSSGQSYEQYF. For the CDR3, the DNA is TGTGCCAGCAGCTCTTCAGGACAGTCCTACGAGCAGTACTTC.

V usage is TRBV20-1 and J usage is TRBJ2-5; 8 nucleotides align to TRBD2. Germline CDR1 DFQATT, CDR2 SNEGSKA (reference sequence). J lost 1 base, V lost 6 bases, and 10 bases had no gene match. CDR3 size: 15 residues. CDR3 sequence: CSATVSGVPQETQYF. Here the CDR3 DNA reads TGCAGTGCCACCGTTAGCGGGGTACCCCAAGAGACCCAGTACTTC.

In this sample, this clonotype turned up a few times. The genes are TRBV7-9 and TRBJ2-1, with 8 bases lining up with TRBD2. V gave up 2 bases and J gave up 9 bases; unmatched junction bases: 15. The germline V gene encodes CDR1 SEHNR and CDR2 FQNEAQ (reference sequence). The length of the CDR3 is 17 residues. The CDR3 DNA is TGTGCCAGCAGCTTACCCCCCGGCGGGGGGCCGCGTAGTGAGCAGTTCTTC. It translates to CASSLPPGGGPRSEQFF. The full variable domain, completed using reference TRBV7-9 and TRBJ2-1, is DTGVSQNPRHKITKRGQNVTFRCDPISEHNRLYWYRQTLGQGPEFLTYFQNEAQLEKSRLLSDRFSAERPKGSFSTLEIQRTEQGDSAMYLCASSLPPGGGPRSEQFFGPGTRLTVL.